This is a list of T cell receptor beta chains from one sample in a study of cytomegalovirus exposure and HLA in healthy donors. Data came from immunoSEQ multiplex PCR; TCRdb stores just in-frame clones and leaves some out. The sample yields 150,000 to 200,000 clones, around 84% seen once. Material for sequencing was PBMCs. Receptors originate from a man between 18 and 35 years old in good health and CMV-seropositive. Each CDR3 is given with its conserved first and last residue. The order of the fields is CDR3 DNA, CDR3 protein, clone size, V gene, CDR3 length, D gene, J gene. D genes are given only for firm matches. Not all rows give a size; the values are once, few, many and, for expanded clones, a class.

CDR3 DNA: TGTGCCAGCAGGGTCGGGCAGGGGGTACCTAAACTGTTTTTT
CDR3 protein: CASRVGQGVPKLFF
clone size: -
V gene: TRBV28
CDR3 length: 14
D gene: TRBD1
J gene: TRBJ1-4

CDR3 DNA: TGTGCCAGCAGTGTTCCCACAGGCCCCTGGGAGCAGTACTTC
CDR3 protein: CASSVPTGPWEQYF
clone size: -
V gene: TRBV2
CDR3 length: 14
D gene: -
J gene: TRBJ2-7

CDR3 DNA: TGTGCCAGCTCCGATCCAGCCGGCGGGCGACCCTACGAGCAGTACTTC
CDR3 protein: CASSDPAGGRPYEQYF
clone size: -
V gene: TRBV18
CDR3 length: 16
D gene: -
J gene: TRBJ2-7

CDR3 DNA: TGTGCCAGCAGTGAGATTGGCGGGACCTACGAGCAGTACTTC
CDR3 protein: CASSEIGGTYEQYF
clone size: -
V gene: TRBV6-1
CDR3 length: 14
D gene: -
J gene: TRBJ2-7

CDR3 DNA: TGTGCCAGCAGCAGTAAAACAGGGGGGCAAGAGACCCAGTACTTC
CDR3 protein: CASSSKTGGQETQYF
clone size: many
V gene: TRBV7-6
CDR3 length: 15
D gene: TRBD1
J gene: TRBJ2-5

CDR3 DNA: TGTGCCACCAGCAGGGACAGGGGGGTATACGAGCAGTACTTC
CDR3 protein: CATSRDRGVYEQYF
clone size: -
V gene: TRBV15
CDR3 length: 14
D gene: TRBD1
J gene: TRBJ2-7

CDR3 DNA: TGCAGCGCATCCGGGACAGGGACATCGAGCTCCTACGAGCAGTACTTC
CDR3 protein: CSASGTGTSSSYEQYF
clone size: -
V gene: TRBV29-1
CDR3 length: 16
D gene: TRBD1
J gene: TRBJ2-7

CDR3 DNA: TGCGCCAGCAGCGCGGGGACTAGCGGGCGGTACTCCTACAATGAGCAGTTCTTC
CDR3 protein: CASSAGTSGRYSYNEQFF
clone size: -
V gene: TRBV5-1
CDR3 length: 18
D gene: TRBD2
J gene: TRBJ2-1

CDR3 DNA: TGTGCCAGCAGCTTAGTTAGCGGGAGTGGCACCGGGGAGCTGTTTTTT
CDR3 protein: CASSLVSGSGTGELFF
clone size: many
V gene: TRBV11-2
CDR3 length: 16
D gene: TRBD2
J gene: TRBJ2-2

CDR3 DNA: TGTGCCAGCAGTCCCGGGGCGGAGGGTGGCTACACCTTC
CDR3 protein: CASSPGAEGGYTF
clone size: -
V gene: TRBV7-9
CDR3 length: 13
D gene: -
J gene: TRBJ1-2

CDR3 DNA: TGTGCCAGCAGTGGACAGGGGATGGGGACCGGGGAGCTGTTTTTT
CDR3 protein: CASSGQGMGTGELFF
clone size: -
V gene: TRBV2
CDR3 length: 15
D gene: TRBD1
J gene: TRBJ2-2

CDR3 DNA: TGTGCCGCGGGACAGATGGGCAATGAGCAGTTCTTC
CDR3 protein: CAAGQMGNEQFF
clone size: -
V gene: TRBV7-8
CDR3 length: 12
D gene: -
J gene: TRBJ2-1

CDR3 DNA: TGCAGCGTTGAAGGCAGCGGACGGGCGACCGGGGAGCTGTTTTTT
CDR3 protein: CSVEGSGRATGELFF
clone size: -
V gene: TRBV29-1
CDR3 length: 15
D gene: -
J gene: TRBJ2-2

CDR3 DNA: TGTGCCAGCAGTACCAGGGGGGCTGAAGCTTTCTTT
CDR3 protein: CASSTRGAEAFF
clone size: -
V gene: TRBV6-6
CDR3 length: 12
D gene: TRBD1
J gene: TRBJ1-1

CDR3 DNA: TGCAGCGTAATAACAGGGGGAGGCAAAAACATTCAGTACTTC
CDR3 protein: CSVITGGGKNIQYF
clone size: -
V gene: TRBV29-1
CDR3 length: 14
D gene: TRBD1
J gene: TRBJ2-4

CDR3 DNA: TGTGCCAGTAGTATTGGGGACAGTTCTAATGAGCAGTTCTTC
CDR3 protein: CASSIGDSSNEQFF
clone size: -
V gene: TRBV19
CDR3 length: 14
D gene: TRBD1
J gene: TRBJ2-1

CDR3 DNA: TGCGCCAGCAGGCCTACCCGGGCAGGGGGGCAAGAGACCCAGTACTTC
CDR3 protein: CASRPTRAGGQETQYF
clone size: -
V gene: TRBV5-1
CDR3 length: 16
D gene: -
J gene: TRBJ2-5

CDR3 DNA: TGTGCCAGCACCTCGGACAGCTCCTACGAGCAGTACTTC
CDR3 protein: CASTSDSSYEQYF
clone size: -
V gene: TRBV7-9
CDR3 length: 13
D gene: -
J gene: TRBJ2-7

CDR3 DNA: TGTGCCAGCAGCCCATCCACGGGTAGCACAGATACGCAGTATTTT
CDR3 protein: CASSPSTGSTDTQYF
clone size: -
V gene: TRBV6-4
CDR3 length: 15
D gene: -
J gene: TRBJ2-3

CDR3 DNA: TGTGCCAGCAGTGAAGCGCGAGAGGGCCGATTGTCTAATGAAAAACTGTTTTTT
CDR3 protein: CASSEAREGRLSNEKLFF
clone size: -
V gene: TRBV2
CDR3 length: 18
D gene: -
J gene: TRBJ1-4

CDR3 DNA: TGCGCCAGCAGCCAAGGATCTGGGCGGGGCTACGAGCAGTACTTC
CDR3 protein: CASSQGSGRGYEQYF
clone size: -
V gene: TRBV4-3
CDR3 length: 15
D gene: -
J gene: TRBJ2-7

CDR3 DNA: TGTGCCAGCAGTGACGGGACACCCGGGGAGCTGTTTTTT
CDR3 protein: CASSDGTPGELFF
clone size: -
V gene: TRBV6-5
CDR3 length: 13
D gene: -
J gene: TRBJ2-2

CDR3 DNA: TGTGCCAGCTCACCTGGGGACAGGGACGGCCTGTTTCACATGAACACTGAAGCTTTCTTT
CDR3 protein: CASSPGDRDGLFHMNTEAFF
clone size: -
V gene: TRBV18
CDR3 length: 20
D gene: TRBD1
J gene: TRBJ1-1

CDR3 DNA: TGTGCCTGGAGTATCTGGGACAGTGACTACGAGCAGTACTTC
CDR3 protein: CAWSIWDSDYEQYF
clone size: -
V gene: TRBV30
CDR3 length: 14
D gene: TRBD1
J gene: TRBJ2-7

CDR3 DNA: TGTGCCAGCAGTTTATGGCAGGGGGTCGATCAGCCCCAGCATTTT
CDR3 protein: CASSLWQGVDQPQHF
clone size: -
V gene: TRBV27
CDR3 length: 15
D gene: TRBD1
J gene: TRBJ1-5

CDR3 DNA: TGTGCCAGCAGTCTGAACACCGGACTAGCGGGAGGACCCCACGAGCAGTACTTC
CDR3 protein: CASSLNTGLAGGPHEQYF
clone size: -
V gene: TRBV4-2
CDR3 length: 18
D gene: TRBD2
J gene: TRBJ2-7

CDR3 DNA: TGTGCCAGCAGTTACGGCCTGGACAGCTTTAACACCTTC
CDR3 protein: CASSYGLDSFNTF
clone size: -
V gene: TRBV6-6
CDR3 length: 13
D gene: -
J gene: TRBJ1-2

CDR3 DNA: TGTGCCAGCAGCCCACCCATAAGACTAGCGGGAGGGCAAGAGACCCAGTACTTC
CDR3 protein: CASSPPIRLAGGQETQYF
clone size: -
V gene: TRBV7-8
CDR3 length: 18
D gene: TRBD2
J gene: TRBJ2-5

CDR3 DNA: TGTGCCAGCAGTGAAGTTAGCGGGAGTCCAGATACGCAGTATTTT
CDR3 protein: CASSEVSGSPDTQYF
clone size: many
V gene: TRBV6-1
CDR3 length: 15
D gene: TRBD2
J gene: TRBJ2-3

CDR3 DNA: TGCAGTGCTAGCAAAGTGAGGGTGCAGTTCTTC
CDR3 protein: CSASKVRVQFF
clone size: -
V gene: TRBV20-1
CDR3 length: 11
D gene: -
J gene: TRBJ2-1

CDR3 DNA: TGTGCCAGCAGCTTGGCCGGGCTAGCGGGCCCTTACGAGCAGTACTTC
CDR3 protein: CASSLAGLAGPYEQYF
clone size: -
V gene: TRBV5-4
CDR3 length: 16
D gene: TRBD2
J gene: TRBJ2-7